This passage covers 14 T cell receptor beta chains from one sample sequenced in a study of T cells in Graves' hyperthyroidism and ophthalmopathy. RNA transcripts gave rise to amplified TCR beta CDR3 regions. The TCR CDR3 first-round RT-PCR relied on the HTBI primer set. TCRdb reprocessed the multiplex PCR reads with MiXCR, giving one entry per CDR3 protein. The sample contains almost 600,000 distinct CDR3 sequences, over 11% of which appear only once. What was sequenced was blood. The receptor set was obtained from a woman aged 25-40 years with Graves' hyperthyroidism that later progressed to Graves' ophthalmopathy.

This chain connects TRBV6-1 to TRBJ1-1; possible D gene TRBD1, 6 bases. Per the germline V gene, CDR1 is MNHNS and CDR2 is SASEGT. The CDR3 sequence is 13 residues long. Trimming took 6 bases from V and 6 from J, leaving 14 bases between them. The DNA of the CDR3 is TGTGCCAGCAGCCAAGGGGGGAGGCCTGAAGCTTTCTTT. As protein: CASSQGGRPEAFF.

This chain uses TRBV10-3 with TRBJ2-1, with D tentatively TRBD2 (5 bases). The V end was cut by 2 bases, the J end by 9 bases, with 20 bases between. The CDR3 runs to 16 residues. Germline V gene data show CDR1 as ENHRY and CDR2 as SYGVKD. CDR3 protein: CAISETPPADRGEQFF. As DNA, the CDR3 is TGTGCCATCAGTGAGACACCCCCTGCTGACCGGGGTGAGCAGTTCTTC.

This clonotype was counted at least ten times. CDR3 in DNA: TGTGCCAGCAGCGCCTTTTTAGGGGACACCGGGGAGCTGTTTTTT. Its protein product is CASSAFLGDTGELFF. The J gene is TRBJ2-2, the V gene TRBV7-3, with a tentative D call TRBD1 (5 bases). The CDR3 extends over 15 amino acids. V lost 5 bases, J lost 3 bases, and 13 bases lay in between. Germline values: CDR1 SGHTA, CDR2 FQGTGA. Full variable domain (outside the CDR3, taken from reference TRBV7-3 and TRBJ2-2): GAGVSQTPSNKVTEKGKYVELRCDPISGHTALYWYRQSLGQGPEFLIYFQGTGAADDSGLPNDRFFAVRPEGSVSTLKIQRTERGDSAVYLCASSAFLGDTGELFFGEGSRLTVL.

This clonotype was seen at least ten times. V usage is TRBV28 and J usage is TRBJ2-4; D gene uncertain. V gave up 6 bases and J gave up 5 bases, with 14 bases separating them. CDR1 is MDHEN and CDR2 is SYDVKM in the germline V gene. This CDR3 has 14 amino acids. In DNA form, the CDR3 reads TGTGCCAGCAGCCCTCGGAGTCTTCAAAACATTCAGTACTTC. It is translated as CASSPRSLQNIQYF.

In this sample, this clonotype turned up a few times. CDR3 DNA sequence: TGTGCCACTCTCCTACCGGGGACCACTGAAGCTTTCTTT. Amino acids: CATLLPGTTEAFF. V usage is TRBV6-1 and J usage is TRBJ1-1, with D possibly being TRBD1 (5 bases). This CDR3 region has 13 residues. The ends were cut back, 10 bases at V and 4 bases at J, with 16 bases in the middle. CDR1 is MNHNS and CDR2 is SASEGT in the germline V gene.

This clonotype showed up just a few times. The V gene is TRBV14, the J gene TRBJ1-6; TRBD1 agrees at 8 bases. The CDR3 length is 16 residues. Per germline, CDR1 SGHDN and CDR2 FVKESK. After removal of 1 base from V and 4 bases from J, the junction contained 3 bases not matched to a gene. DNA for the CDR3: TGTGCCAGCAGCCAAGGGACAGGGCCTTATAATTCACCCCTCCACTTT. It is translated as CASSQGTGPYNSPLHF.

This clonotype was detected many times. The chain couples TRBV28 to TRBJ2-1, with D perhaps being TRBD1 or TRBD2 (5 bases each). The CDR3 extends over 11 amino acids. V was shortened by 11 bases and J by 4 bases, with 9 bases between the two germline ends. The germline gives CDR1 MDHEN, CDR2 SYDVKM. CDR3 protein: CAVGDYNEQFF. In DNA form, the CDR3 reads TGTGCCGTGGGGGATTACAATGAGCAGTTCTTC.

This chain joins TRBV19 and TRBJ2-3; D is perhaps TRBD2 (6 bases). This CDR3 contains 14 residues. V dropped 5 bases and J dropped 5 bases, with 14 bases sitting between them. Per the germline V gene, CDR1 is LNHDA and CDR2 is SQIVND (reference sequence). Here the CDR3 DNA reads TGTGCCAGTAGTGGGGACTTAGTTGAAGATACGCAGTATTTT. Translated, it gives CASSGDLVEDTQYF.

This clonotype was recorded many times. The chain links TRBV24-1 to TRBJ2-7, with D possibly matching TRBD2 (5 bases). The CDR3 sequence is 17 residues long. The germline V and J ends were trimmed by 4 bases and 3 bases, with 21 bases remaining between them. Germline V CDR1 and CDR2: KGHDR, SFDVKD. CDR3 DNA: TGTGCCACCAGTGAATTAATGGGAGCCTCTCGGGACTACGAGCAGTACTTC. As protein: CATSELMGASRDYEQYF.

This clonotype occurred many times. The rearrangement links TRBV7-2 to TRBJ2-7; TRBD2 matches at 11 bases. From germline, CDR1 is SGHTA and CDR2 FQGNSA. The CDR3 spans 15 residues. J lost 0 bases, V lost 8 bases, and 6 bases had no gene match. The DNA for the CDR3 is TGTGCCAGCTCACCGACTAGCGGGAACTCCTACGAGCAGTACTTC. Its protein is CASSPTSGNSYEQYF.

This clonotype was recorded many times. The chain recombines TRBV2 with TRBJ2-5; TRBD2 might be the D (7 bases). Trimming cost V 4 bases and J 7 bases, with 19 bases left between them. CDR3 size: 15 residues. Germline CDR1 is SNHLY and CDR2 is FYNNEI. CDR3 residues: CASSGPASGGGTQYF. In DNA, the CDR3 is TGTGCCAGCAGTGGTCCAGCTAGCGGAGGGGGGACCCAGTACTTC.

V gene TRBV7-3 combines with J gene TRBJ2-1; TRBD2 matches 12 bases. The CDR3 consists of 15 residues. V shed 4 bases and J 8 bases; nucleotides not matched to a gene: 6. Germline V CDR1 and CDR2: SGHTA, FQGTGA. The CDR3 protein is CASSWTSGTGDEQFF. The DNA for the CDR3 is TGTGCCAGCAGCTGGACTAGCGGGACGGGTGATGAGCAGTTCTTC.

The sample holds a few counts of this clonotype. The chain joins TRBV27 to TRBJ1-5, with D hard to call. The germline gives CDR1 MNHEY, CDR2 SMNVEV (reference sequence). The CDR3 has 14 residues. V was shortened by 6 bases and J by 0 bases, with 9 bases between the two germline ends. The CDR3 here is CASRNGYSNQPQHF. In DNA form, the CDR3 reads TGTGCCAGCAGGAACGGGTATAGCAATCAGCCCCAGCATTTT.

The chain is built from TRBV7-2 and TRBJ1-5; D is unresolved. Germline CDR1 SGHTA, CDR2 FQGNSA. The V gene lost 0 bases and the J gene lost 5 bases, with 11 bases spanning the gap. The CDR3 has 15 residues. This chain's CDR3 is CASSLAPGIDQPQHF. The DNA for the CDR3 is TGTGCCAGCAGCTTAGCGCCCGGGATTGATCAGCCCCAGCATTTT.